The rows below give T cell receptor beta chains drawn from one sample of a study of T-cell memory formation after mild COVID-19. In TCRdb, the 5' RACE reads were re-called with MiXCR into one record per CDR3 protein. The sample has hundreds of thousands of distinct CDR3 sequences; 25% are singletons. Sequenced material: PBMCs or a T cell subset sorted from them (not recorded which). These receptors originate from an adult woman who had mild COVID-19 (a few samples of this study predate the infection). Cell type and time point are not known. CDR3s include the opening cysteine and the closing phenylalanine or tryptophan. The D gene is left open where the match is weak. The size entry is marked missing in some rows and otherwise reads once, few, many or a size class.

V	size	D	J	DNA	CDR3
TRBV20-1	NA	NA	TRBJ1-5	TGCAGTGCTAGGAACAACGCTGGTCAGCCCCAGCATTTT	CSARNNAGQPQHF
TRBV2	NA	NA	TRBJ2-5	TGTGCCAGCAGTGGAGAAGGGCCTCTGTACTTC	CASSGEGPLYF
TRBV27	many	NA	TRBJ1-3	TGTGCCAGCCGACCCGGGGGAGGTGGAAACACCATATATTTT	CASRPGGGGNTIYF
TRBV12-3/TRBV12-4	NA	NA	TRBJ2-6	TGTGCCAGCAGCCCCTTTTTGGGTGACATCCCTTTTCTCCCTGGGGCCAACGTCCTGACTTTC	CASSPFLGDIPFLPGANVLTF
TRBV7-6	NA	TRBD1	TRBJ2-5	TGTGCCAGCACACCGACAGGGGGAGAGACCCAGTACTTC	CASTPTGGETQYF
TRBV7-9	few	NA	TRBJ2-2	TGTGCCAGCAGCTTAGCAGCGGGCGGTGACACCGGGGAGCTGTTTTTT	CASSLAAGGDTGELFF
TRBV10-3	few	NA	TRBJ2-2	TGTGCCATCAGTGAGTCCCTTGAGGGCAGAACCGGGGAGCTGTTTTTT	CAISESLEGRTGELFF
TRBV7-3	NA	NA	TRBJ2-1	TGTGCCAGCAGCCCATCAAGCGAAGGGGGCAATGAGCAGTTCTTC	CASSPSSEGGNEQFF
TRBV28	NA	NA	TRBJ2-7	TGTGCCAGCAGTTTTTACTCTGCCAGGGCCACCTACGAGCAGTACTTC	CASSFYSARATYEQYF
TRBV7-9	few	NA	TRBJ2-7	TGTGCCAGCAGCTCTCGGCACTGGTCACACACATTCTACGAGCAGTACTTC	CASSSRHWSHTFYEQYF